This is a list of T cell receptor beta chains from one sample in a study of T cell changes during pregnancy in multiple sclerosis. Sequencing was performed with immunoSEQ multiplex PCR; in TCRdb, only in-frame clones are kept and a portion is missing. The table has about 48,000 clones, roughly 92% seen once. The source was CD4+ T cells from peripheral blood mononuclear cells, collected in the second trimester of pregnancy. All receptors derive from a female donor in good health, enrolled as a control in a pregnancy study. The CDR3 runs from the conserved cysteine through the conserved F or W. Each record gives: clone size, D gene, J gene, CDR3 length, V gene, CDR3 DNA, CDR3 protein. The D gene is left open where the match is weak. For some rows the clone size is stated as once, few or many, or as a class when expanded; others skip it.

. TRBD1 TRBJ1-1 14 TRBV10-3 TGTGCCGTAGGGACAGGGGTGATGAACACTGAAGCTTTCTTT CAVGTGVMNTEAFF
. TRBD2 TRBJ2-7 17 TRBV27 TGTGCCAGCAGGGCGACTAGCGACCCTCTGTCTTCCTACGAGCAGTACTTC CASRATSDPLSSYEQYF
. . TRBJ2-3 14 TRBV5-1 TGCGCCAGCAGCTTGGTACAGGGTGCAGATACGCAGTATTTT CASSLVQGADTQYF
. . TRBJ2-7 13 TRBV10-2 TGCGCCAGCAAATCGCCAGACTACTACGAGCAGTACTTC CASKSPDYYEQYF
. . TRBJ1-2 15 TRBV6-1 TGTGCCAGCAGTGAAGCGCCCAACAGCAACTATGGCTACACCTTC CASSEAPNSNYGYTF
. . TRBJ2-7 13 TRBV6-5 TGTGCCAGCAGTCTGGCGAGGTCCGCGGTGCAGTACTTC CASSLARSAVQYF
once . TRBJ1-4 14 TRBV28 TGTGCCAGCAGTTTAGGCAGGGGCCATGAAAAACTGTTTTTT CASSLGRGHEKLFF
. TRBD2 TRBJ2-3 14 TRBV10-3 TGTGCCACACGACTAGCGGGAGATGGAGATACGCAGTATTTT CATRLAGDGDTQYF
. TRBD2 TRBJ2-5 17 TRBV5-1 TGCGCCAGCAGCCCCGGACTAGCGGGAGGACGGGTGGAGACCCAGTACTTC CASSPGLAGGRVETQYF
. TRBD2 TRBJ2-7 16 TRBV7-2 TGTGCCAGCAGCTCGATCTCCGGGACTAGAGCCTACGAGCAGTACTTC CASSSISGTRAYEQYF
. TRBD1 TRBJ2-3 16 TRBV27 TGTGCCAGCAGCCGGCCACGGGACAGGGCCACAGATACGCAGTATTTT CASSRPRDRATDTQYF
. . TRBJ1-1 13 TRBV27 TGTGCCAGCAGCGACAGGTTGAACACTGAAGCTTTCTTT CASSDRLNTEAFF
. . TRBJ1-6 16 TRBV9 TGTGCCAGCAGCGTAGAGATCCGGGGAAATAATTCACCCCTCCACTTT CASSVEIRGNNSPLHF
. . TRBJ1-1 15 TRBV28 TGTGCCAGCAATATTAGGACACGGGTAGGGACTGAAGCTTTCTTT CASNIRTRVGTEAFF
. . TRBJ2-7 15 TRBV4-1 TGCGCCAGCAGTCAAGGATGGGCAGGGTCCTACGAGCAGTACTTC CASSQGWAGSYEQYF
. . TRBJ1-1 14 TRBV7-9 TGTGCCAGCAGCCCCTACAGGGTGAACACTGAAGCTTTCTTT CASSPYRVNTEAFF
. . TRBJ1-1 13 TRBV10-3 TGTGCCATCAGCCGGGGGATGAACACTGAAGCTTTCTTT CAISRGMNTEAFF
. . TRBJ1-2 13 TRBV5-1 TGCGCCAGCAGAGAACGGGGTTTCTATGGCTACACCTTC CASRERGFYGYTF
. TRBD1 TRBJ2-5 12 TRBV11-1 TGTGCCAGCGGACAGGGGTTGGAGACCCAGTACTTC CASGQGLETQYF
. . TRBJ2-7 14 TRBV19 TGTGCCAGTTCCGGAGGGTGGGAAGGGGAAGAGCAGTACTTC CASSGGWEGEEQYF
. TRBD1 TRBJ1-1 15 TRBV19 TGTGCCAGTAGTTTCAACAGGGGGGGGGAGACTGAAGCTTTCTTT CASSFNRGGETEAFF
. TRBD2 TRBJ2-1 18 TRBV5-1 TGCGCCAGCAGCTTGGCCTCAGGACTAGCGGGAGCGAGTAATGAGCAGTTCTTC CASSLASGLAGASNEQFF
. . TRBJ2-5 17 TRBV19 TGTGCCAGTAGTCTCCACTCAACCGGGGACAACCAAGAGACCCAGTACTTC CASSLHSTGDNQETQYF
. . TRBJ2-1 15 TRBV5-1 TGCGCCAGCAGCTCCACTACGGAGCGGGCCAATGAGCAGTTCTTC CASSSTTERANEQFF
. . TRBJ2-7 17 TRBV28 TGTGCCAGCAGTCCCGACAGGCTCATCCGCTCCCCCTACGAGCAGTACTTC CASSPDRLIRSPYEQYF
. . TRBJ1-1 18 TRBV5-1 TGCGCCAGCAGCGGGGGGGCAACCGTGGGGGCTCGGAACACTGAAGCTTTCTTT CASSGGATVGARNTEAFF
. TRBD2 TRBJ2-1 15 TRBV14 TGTGCCAGCAGCCAATTAGGCGGGGGGGCCTCTGAGCAGTTCTTC CASSQLGGGASEQFF
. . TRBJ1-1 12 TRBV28 TGTGCCGGCAGTTTGAGGCAAATTGAAGCTTTCTTT CAGSLRQIEAFF
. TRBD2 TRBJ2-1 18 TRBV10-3 TGTGCCATCAGTGATCCCGGAGGTAGCGGGAGCATGTATAATGAGCAGTTCTTC CAISDPGGSGSMYNEQFF
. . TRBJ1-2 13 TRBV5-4 TGTGCCAGCAGCTTTCCTACCGGGTATGGCTACACCTTC CASSFPTGYGYTF
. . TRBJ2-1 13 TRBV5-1 TGCGCCAGCAGCCCCCTGATCCGGGATGAGCAGTTCTTC CASSPLIRDEQFF
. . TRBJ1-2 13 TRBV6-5 TGTGCCAGCAGTTATGGACAGAACTATGGCTACACCTTC CASSYGQNYGYTF
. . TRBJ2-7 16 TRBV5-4 TGTGCCAGCAGCCCCAAAGCCGACAGGTTCTCCTACGAGCAGTACTTC CASSPKADRFSYEQYF
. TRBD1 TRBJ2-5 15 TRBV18 TGTGCCAGCTCACCAACACCGGGACAGCAAGAGACCCAGTACTTC CASSPTPGQQETQYF
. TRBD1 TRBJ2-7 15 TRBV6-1 TGTGCCAGCAGGCGGGACAGGGACCGAACCTACGAGCAGTACTTC CASRRDRDRTYEQYF
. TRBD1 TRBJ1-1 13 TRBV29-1 TGCAGCGCTGAAACAGGGGGACGCACTGAAGCTTTCTTT CSAETGGRTEAFF
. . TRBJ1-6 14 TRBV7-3 TGTGCCAGCAGCTTAAAGGGGTTAAATTCACCCCTCCACTTT CASSLKGLNSPLHF
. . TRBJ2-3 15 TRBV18 TGTGCCAGCTCACCACAACAGGCAGGGGAAGATACGCAGTATTTT CASSPQQAGEDTQYF
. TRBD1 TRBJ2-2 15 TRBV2 TGTGCCAGCAGTCCTCACAGGGGGCGCACCGGGGAGCTGTTTTTT CASSPHRGRTGELFF
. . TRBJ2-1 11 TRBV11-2 TGTGCCAGCAGCTTAGAGACAGAGCAGTTCTTC CASSLETEQFF
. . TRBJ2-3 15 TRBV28 TGTGCCAGCAGTACTCAGGGTGGAGGCACAGATACGCAGTATTTT CASSTQGGGTDTQYF
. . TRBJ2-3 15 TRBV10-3 TGTGCCACCGGGAGTGGGAGTATCGGCACAGATACGCAGTATTTT CATGSGSIGTDTQYF
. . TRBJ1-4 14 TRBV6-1 TGTGCCAGCAGTGAAGGGAGGGTGAATGAAAAACTGTTTTTT CASSEGRVNEKLFF
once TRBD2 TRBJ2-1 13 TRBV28 TGTGCCAGCAAACCCGGGACTAGAAATGAGCAGTTCTTC CASKPGTRNEQFF
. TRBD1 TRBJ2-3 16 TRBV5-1 TGCGCCAGCAGCTTCACAGGGGGCGCAGGGACAGATACGCAGTATTTT CASSFTGGAGTDTQYF
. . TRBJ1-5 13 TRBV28 TGTGCCAGCAGTTTAGACAGGTTTGGGCCCCAGCATTTT CASSLDRFGPQHF
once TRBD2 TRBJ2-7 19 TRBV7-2 TGTGCCAGCAGCTTAGGGCGGGGGTCACAACATTACTACTCCTACGAGCAGTACTTC CASSLGRGSQHYYSYEQYF
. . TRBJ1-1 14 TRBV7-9 TGTGCCAGCAGCCCCGTCGATGCGGGCACTGAAGCTTTCTTT CASSPVDAGTEAFF
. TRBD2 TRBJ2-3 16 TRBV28 TGTGCCAGCAGTCCTTGGGGGGAGGGCCGTGAGGATACGCAGTATTTT CASSPWGEGREDTQYF
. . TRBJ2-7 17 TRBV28 TGTGCCAGCAACCCCAGGCCATCCGGGACACGTATATACGAGCAGTACTTC CASNPRPSGTRIYEQYF